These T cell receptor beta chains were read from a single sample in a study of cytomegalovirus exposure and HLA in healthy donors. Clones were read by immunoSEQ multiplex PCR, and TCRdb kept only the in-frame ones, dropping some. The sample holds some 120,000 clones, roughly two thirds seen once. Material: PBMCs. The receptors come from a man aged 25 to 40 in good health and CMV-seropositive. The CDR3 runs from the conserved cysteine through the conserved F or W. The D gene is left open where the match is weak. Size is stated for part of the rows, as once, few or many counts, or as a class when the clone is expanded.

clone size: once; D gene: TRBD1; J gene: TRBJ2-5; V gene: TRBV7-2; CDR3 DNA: TGTGCCAGCAGCCCGGACAGGGATCAAGAGACCCAGTACTTC; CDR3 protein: CASSPDRDQETQYF
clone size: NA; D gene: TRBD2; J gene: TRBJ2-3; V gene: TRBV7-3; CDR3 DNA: TGTGCCAGCAGCTTAACATTCTCGACTAGCGGGGCCAGCACAGATACGCAGTATTTT; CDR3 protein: CASSLTFSTSGASTDTQYF
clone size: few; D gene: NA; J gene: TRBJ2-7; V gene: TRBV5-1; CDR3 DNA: TGCGCCAGCAGCTTGGAGCTGTCCGAGCAGTACTTC; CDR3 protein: CASSLELSEQYF
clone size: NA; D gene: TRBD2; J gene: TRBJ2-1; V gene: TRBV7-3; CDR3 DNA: TGTGCCAGCAGCTTAGCGGGAGGCTACAATGAGCAGTTCTTC; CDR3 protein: CASSLAGGYNEQFF
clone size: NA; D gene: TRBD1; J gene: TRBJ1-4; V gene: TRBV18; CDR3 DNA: TGTGCCAGCTCTCGCGGAAGGACAGGAAAATATATGCAAAAACTGTTTTTT; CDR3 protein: CASSRGRTGKYMQKLFF
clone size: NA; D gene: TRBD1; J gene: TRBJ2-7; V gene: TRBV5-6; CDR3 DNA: TGTGCCAGCAGCTCACCGGGACAGGGGTACGAGCAGTACTTC; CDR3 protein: CASSSPGQGYEQYF
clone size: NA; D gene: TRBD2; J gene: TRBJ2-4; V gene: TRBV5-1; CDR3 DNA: TGCGCCAGCAGCTTGGGAAGCGGGGTAGCCAAAAACATTCAGTACTTC; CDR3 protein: CASSLGSGVAKNIQYF
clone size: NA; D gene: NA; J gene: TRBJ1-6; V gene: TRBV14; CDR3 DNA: TGTGCCAGCAGCCAACGGGACTCCAATTCACCCCTCCACTTT; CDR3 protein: CASSQRDSNSPLHF
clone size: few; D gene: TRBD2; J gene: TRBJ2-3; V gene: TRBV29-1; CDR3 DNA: TGCAGCGTTGAAGGGAGTCGGACTAGCGGCACAGATACGCAGTATTTT; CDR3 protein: CSVEGSRTSGTDTQYF
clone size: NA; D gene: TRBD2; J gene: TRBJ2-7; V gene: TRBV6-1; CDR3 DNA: TGTGCCGGCAGTGTTGCTAGCGGGAGGGGCCTCCCCTACGAGCAGTACTTC; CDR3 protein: CAGSVASGRGLPYEQYF
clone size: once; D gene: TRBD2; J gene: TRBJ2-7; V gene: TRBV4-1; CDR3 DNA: TGCGCCAGCAGCCACCCTCTGCGACGGGGAGGGTACGAGCAGTACTTC; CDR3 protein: CASSHPLRRGGYEQYF
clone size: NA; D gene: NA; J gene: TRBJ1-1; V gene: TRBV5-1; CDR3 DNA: TGCGCCAGCAGCTTGGCGAGGGGGACGGCAAACACTGAAGCTTTCTTT; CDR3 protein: CASSLARGTANTEAFF
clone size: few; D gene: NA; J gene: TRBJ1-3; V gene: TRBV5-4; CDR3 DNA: TGTGCCAGCAGCTTGGGGGATTTCAGGGGCTCTGGAAACACCATATATTTT; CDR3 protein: CASSLGDFRGSGNTIYF
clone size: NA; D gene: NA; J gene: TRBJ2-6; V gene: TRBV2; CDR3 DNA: TGTGCCAGCAGTGAAAGGGGGAGAGGCCGGCTCTCTGGGGCCAACGTCCTGACTTTC; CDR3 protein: CASSERGRGRLSGANVLTF
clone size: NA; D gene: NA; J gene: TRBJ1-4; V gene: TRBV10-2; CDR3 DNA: TGCGCCACCCTTCGGTCCCATGTGGAAAAACTGTTTTTT; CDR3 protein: CATLRSHVEKLFF
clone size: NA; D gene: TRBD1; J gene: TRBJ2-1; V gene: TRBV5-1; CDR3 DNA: TGCGCCAGCAGCCTAACAGGGGCAGCGGTCAATGAGCAGTTCTTC; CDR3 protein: CASSLTGAAVNEQFF
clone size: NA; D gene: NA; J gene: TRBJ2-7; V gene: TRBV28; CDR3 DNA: TGTGCCAGCAGAGAAGACAGATACGAGCAGTACTTC; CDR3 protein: CASREDRYEQYF
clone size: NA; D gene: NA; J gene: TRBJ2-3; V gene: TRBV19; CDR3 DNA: TGTGCCAGTATTGCGCCGGGATCAAGCGCAGATACGCAGTATTTT; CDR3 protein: CASIAPGSSADTQYF
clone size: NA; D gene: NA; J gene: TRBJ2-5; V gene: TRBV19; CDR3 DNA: TGTGCCAGTAGTATAAGGTCAGGGCGTACCCAAGAGACCCAGTACTTC; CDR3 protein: CASSIRSGRTQETQYF
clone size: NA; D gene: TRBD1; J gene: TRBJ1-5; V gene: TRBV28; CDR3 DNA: TGTGCCAGCGGGACAGGGGGTCAGCCCCAGCATTTT; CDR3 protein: CASGTGGQPQHF
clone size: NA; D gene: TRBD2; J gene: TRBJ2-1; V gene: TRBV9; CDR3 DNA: TGTGCCAGCAGCGTAGGACTAGCGGGGTACAATGAGCAGTTCTTC; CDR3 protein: CASSVGLAGYNEQFF
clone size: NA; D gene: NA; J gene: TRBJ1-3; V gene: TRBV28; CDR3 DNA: TGTGCCAGCAGTTTATCGATCGGGGGACGGGCTGGAAACACCATATATTTT; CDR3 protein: CASSLSIGGRAGNTIYF
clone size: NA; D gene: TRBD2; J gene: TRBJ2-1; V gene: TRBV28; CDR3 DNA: TGTGCCAGCAGTTCCCCTTCTAGCGGGAGGAGGTATGAGCAGTTCTTC; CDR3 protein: CASSSPSSGRRYEQFF
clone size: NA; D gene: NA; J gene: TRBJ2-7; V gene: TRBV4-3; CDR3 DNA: TGCGCCAGCAGCCGGGACGAGACAGGCTACGAGCAGTACTTC; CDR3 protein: CASSRDETGYEQYF
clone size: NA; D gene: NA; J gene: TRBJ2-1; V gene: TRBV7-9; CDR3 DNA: TGTGCCAGCAGCTTAAGGCTAGGTTCCTACAATGAGCAGTTCTTC; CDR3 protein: CASSLRLGSYNEQFF
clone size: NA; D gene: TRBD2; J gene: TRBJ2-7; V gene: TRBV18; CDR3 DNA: TGTGCCAGCTCACCTAGACTAGCGGAAGAGCAGTACTTC; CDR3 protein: CASSPRLAEEQYF
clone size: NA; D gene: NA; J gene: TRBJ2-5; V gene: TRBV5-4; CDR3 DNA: TGTGCCAGCAGCCCGGCGGGTTTAAGGCAAGAGACCCAGTACTTC; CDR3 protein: CASSPAGLRQETQYF